Shown below are 10 T cell receptor beta chains from a single sample sequenced in a study of long-term antiretroviral therapy in people with HIV. The libraries were made with immunoSEQ v3.0 at survey level. Clones were sequenced by immunoSEQ multiplex PCR, and TCRdb holds only the in-frame ones, with some missing. The repertoire holds under 30,000 clones, with roughly 86% as singletons. The sample consisted of unsorted PBMCs, taken 1.9 years after starting antiretroviral therapy. These receptors came from a woman aged 30 to 39 with HIV.

V gene TRBV15 combines with J gene TRBJ2-3, with 15 positions matching TRBD2. V lost 10 bases and J lost 6; bases outside the gene matches: 5. Per the germline V gene, CDR1 is LNHNV and CDR2 is YYDKDF (reference sequence). The CDR3 is 14 amino acids. The CDR3 loop is CASGLAGGLDTQYF. CDR3 coding DNA: TGTGCCAGCGGACTAGCGGGAGGGCTGGATACGCAGTATTTT.

V usage is TRBV10-3 and J usage is TRBJ2-1, with TRBD2 matching 7 bases. This CDR3 is 15 amino acids long. The V segment lost 4 bases and the J segment 1 base; nucleotides outside the gene matches: 4. CDR1 ENHRY and CDR2 SYGVKD come from the germline V gene. CDR3 sequence: CAISVGGGSYNEQFF. The CDR3 coding sequence is TGTGCCATCAGTGTGGGGGGGGGATCCTACAATGAGCAGTTCTTC.

This CDR3 is CASGPTSAGNEQFF. The CDR3 DNA reads TGCGCCAGCGGTCCCACCTCCGCAGGGAATGAGCAGTTCTTC. The rearrangement links TRBV10-2 to TRBJ2-1; TRBD1 might be the D (5 bases). The CDR3 totals 14 residues. Germline V lookup: CDR1 WSHSY, CDR2 SAAADI. Trimming removed 8 bases at V and 7 bases at J, with 18 bases between.

This clone was seen a few times. The chain uses TRBV5-6 and TRBJ2-2; D possibly corresponds to TRBD2 (6 bases). The CDR3 loop spans 15 amino acids. V shed 2 bases and J shed 2 bases, with 10 bases lying between them. The germline gives CDR1 SGHDT, CDR2 YYEEEE. CDR3 bases: TGTGCCAGCAGCTTCCGGGGACTTAACACCGGGGAGCTGTTTTTT. Protein product: CASSFRGLNTGELFF.

The rearrangement links TRBV19 to TRBJ2-1; D not certain. Germline V gene sequence: CDR1 LNHDA, CDR2 SQIVND (reference sequence). This CDR3 has 18 amino acids. The V end was cut by 0 bases, the J end by 3 bases, with 18 bases between. CDR3 amino acids: CASSIDTERLPLYNEQFF. In DNA, the CDR3 is TGTGCCAGTAGTATAGATACGGAGCGCCTCCCCCTCTACAATGAGCAGTTCTTC.

This clone was picked up a small number of times. This chain uses TRBV9 with TRBJ1-3; perhaps TRBD1 as D (5 bases). This CDR3 spans 13 amino acids. Trimming removed 7 bases from V and 8 bases from J, with 16 bases in between. In germline, CDR1 is SGDLS, CDR2 YYNGEE. The CDR3 loop reads CASGKGLGDTIYF. CDR3 bases: TGTGCCAGCGGCAAGGGGCTGGGAGACACCATATATTTT. Full variable domain (outside the CDR3, taken from reference TRBV9 and TRBJ1-3): DSGVTQTPKHLITATGQRVTLRCSPRSGDLSVYWYQQSLDQGLQFLIQYYNGEERAKGNILERFSAQQFPDLHSELNLSSLELGDSALYFCASGKGLGDTIYFGEGSWLTVV.

The chain combines TRBV5-6 with TRBJ2-2, with TRBD1 matching 7 bases. Unmatched junction bases numbered 8, after V lost 4 bases and J lost 5 bases. This CDR3 spans 15 amino acids. Germline V gene sequence: CDR1 SGHDT, CDR2 YYEEEE. CDR3 in DNA: TGTGCCAGCAGCCCACTGGGACAGACGACCGGGGAGCTGTTTTTT. It is translated as CASSPLGQTTGELFF.

The rearrangement joins TRBV19 to TRBJ1-3; possibly TRBD1 for D (5 bases). The CDR3 has 17 amino acids. The V end lost 3 bases, the J end lost 0 bases, and 15 bases lay between the germline ends. CDR1 and CDR2 (germline): LNHDA, SQIVND (reference sequence). The DNA for the CDR3 is TGTGCCAGTAGTATCGGGGCAGTCGGGACCTCTGGAAACACCATATATTTT. It translates to CASSIGAVGTSGNTIYF.

V usage is TRBV15 and J usage is TRBJ2-5, with TRBD1 matching over 9 bases. In germline, CDR1 is LNHNV, CDR2 YYDKDF (reference sequence). The CDR3 length is 15 residues. The J segment lost 4 bases and the V segment lost 1 base, leaving 4 bases of the junction unmatched. Here the CDR3 DNA reads TGTGCCACCAGCAGAGGCCAGGACAGGGGAGAGACCCAGTACTTC. It encodes CATSRGQDRGETQYF.

The genes are TRBV7-8 and TRBJ2-1; D is undetermined. Germline V gives CDR1 SGHVS, CDR2 FQNEAQ. The V gene lost 4 bases and the J gene lost 1 base, with 14 bases spanning the gap. The CDR3 sequence is 16 residues long. Written as DNA, the CDR3 is TGTGCCAGCAGCTCGGCCTATAGTCGATCCTACAATGAGCAGTTCTTC. It is translated as CASSSAYSRSYNEQFF.